This entry describes one T cell receptor (beta chain). Method: immunoSEQ multiplex PCR; TCRdb's copy keeps in-frame clones and lacks some. The sample records tens of thousands of clones, around 84% being singletons. Specified time point: pretreatment peripheral blood. Between the trimmed V and J ends, which lost 3 bases and 1 base, there was a span of 14 bases. Germline V gives CDR1 SGDLS, CDR2 YYNGEE. The CDR3 loop spans 16 amino acids. These data come from a study of PD-L1 blockade in urothelial cancer. The TCR was taken from a man in his sixties with urothelial cancer. The chain recombines TRBV9 with TRBJ2-1, with D perhaps matching TRBD2 (6 bases). Sequenced here: PBMCs, sampled around atezolizumab (anti-PD-L1) treatment. The CDR3 sequence is CASSAGGGTSYNEQFF. The CDR3 nucleotides read TGTGCCAGCAGCGCAGGAGGCGGGACTTCCTACAATGAGCAGTTCTTC.